The 8 T cell receptor beta chains reported below all come from one sample, sequenced in a study of shared clonotypes between healthy human individuals. The protocol was immunoSEQ multiplex PCR, while the TCRdb copy is restricted to in-frame clones and leaves out a portion. The repertoire holds millions of clones, with approximately 94% as singletons. Naive CD8 cells lacked CD45RO, underwent positive selection for CCR7 and left out terminally differentiated effector memory CD45RA+ cells. The source material was naive CD8+ T cells from PBMCs. These receptors all come from a man younger than 30 in good health. Some clones in this sample may be carry-over from other donors' samples.

The V gene is TRBV19, the J gene TRBJ1-1; 7 bases align to TRBD1. Germline V gene sequence: CDR1 LNHDA, CDR2 SQIVND (reference sequence). The CDR3 has 11 residues. V shed 8 bases and J 9 bases; nucleotides not matched to a gene: 6. In nucleotides, the CDR3 is TGTGCCAGTGATACAGGGGCGCAAGCTTTCTTT. It translates to CASDTGAQAFF.

Only one count was recorded for this clone. The chain uses TRBV5-1 and TRBJ2-5; 7 bases are shared with TRBD2. The junction had 11 bases not matched to a gene; V was cut back by 4 bases and J by 5 bases. The germline V gene has CDR1 SGHRS and CDR2 YFSETQ. The CDR3 length is 15 residues. The CDR3 protein is CASSPGDRGGETQYF. CDR3 coding DNA: TGCGCCAGCAGCCCGGGGGATCGGGGAGGGGAGACCCAGTACTTC.

The chain couples TRBV5-1 to TRBJ1-2; weak D call: TRBD1 (5 bases). The germline V gene encodes CDR1 SGHRS and CDR2 YFSETQ. The CDR3 sequence is 13 residues long. The germline V and J ends were trimmed by 3 bases and 4 bases, with 10 bases remaining between them. The CDR3: CASSSATAYGYTF. The CDR3 nucleotides are TGCGCCAGCAGCTCAGCGACAGCCTATGGCTACACCTTC.

This clone has only one observation. The same CDR3 can be traced to other DNA sequences in this sample. This chain links TRBV7-2 with TRBJ2-7, with TRBD2 identical over 10 bases. Germline V CDR1 and CDR2: SGHTA, FQGNSA. The J segment lost 2 bases and the V segment lost 1 base, leaving 2 bases of the junction unmatched. The CDR3 runs to 15 residues. The CDR3 region has the DNA TGTGCCAGCAGCTTAGTAGCGGGGGGCCCCTACGAGCAGTACTTC. This encodes CASSLVAGGPYEQYF.

This chain links TRBV4-2 with TRBJ2-5; D is ambiguous. Germline CDR1 and CDR2: LGHNA and YNFKEQ. V was shortened by 1 base and J by 2 bases, with 5 bases between the two germline ends. The CDR3 totals 13 residues. The CDR3, as DNA: TGTGCCAGCAGCCAAGTTCGGCAAGAGACCCAGTACTTC. Amino acids: CASSQVRQETQYF.

The chain carries TRBV4-3 and TRBJ2-7; 12 positions match TRBD2. CDR1 is LGHNA and CDR2 is YSLEER in the germline V gene. J was trimmed by 0 bases and V by 0 bases; bases with no gene match: 6. This CDR3 contains 18 residues. The DNA for the CDR3 is TGCGCCAGCAGCCAAGACTCAGGGACTAGCGGGTCCTCCTACGAGCAGTACTTC. It yields the protein CASSQDSGTSGSSYEQYF.

V is TRBV28 and J is TRBJ2-1; the D gene is possibly TRBD2 (6 bases). The germline gives CDR1 MDHEN, CDR2 SYDVKM. The CDR3 is made up of 12 amino acids. V shed 7 bases and J shed 8 bases, with 12 bases lying between them. This CDR3 reads CASMTGVDEQFF. The CDR3 DNA reads as TGTGCCAGCATGACGGGAGTGGATGAGCAGTTCTTC.

The chain recombines TRBV6-1 with TRBJ2-4; 7 bases match TRBD1. The germline CDR1 and CDR2 sequences are MNHNS and SASEGT. The CDR3 runs 15 residues. J gave up 0 bases and V 7 bases, and 6 bases lay outside the gene matches. CDR3 DNA sequence: TGTGCCAGCACAGGGACAGTTATAGCCAAAAACATTCAGTACTTC. Amino acids: CASTGTVIAKNIQYF.